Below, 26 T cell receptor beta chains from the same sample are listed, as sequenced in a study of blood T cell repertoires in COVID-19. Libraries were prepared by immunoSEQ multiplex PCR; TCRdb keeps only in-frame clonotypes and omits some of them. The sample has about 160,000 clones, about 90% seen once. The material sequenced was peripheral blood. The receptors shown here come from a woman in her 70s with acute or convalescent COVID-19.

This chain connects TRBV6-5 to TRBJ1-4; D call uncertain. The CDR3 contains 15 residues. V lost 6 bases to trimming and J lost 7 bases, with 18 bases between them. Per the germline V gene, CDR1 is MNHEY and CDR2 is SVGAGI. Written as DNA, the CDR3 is TGTGCCAGCAGACTGAGGTCAGCGGTTACTGAAAAACTGTTTTTT. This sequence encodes CASRLRSAVTEKLFF.

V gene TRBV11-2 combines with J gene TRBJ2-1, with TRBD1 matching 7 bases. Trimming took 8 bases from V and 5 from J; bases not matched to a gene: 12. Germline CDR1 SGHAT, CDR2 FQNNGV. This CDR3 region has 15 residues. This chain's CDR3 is CASGAGRDRNNEQFF. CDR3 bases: TGTGCCAGCGGAGCAGGAAGGGACAGAAACAATGAGCAGTTCTTC.

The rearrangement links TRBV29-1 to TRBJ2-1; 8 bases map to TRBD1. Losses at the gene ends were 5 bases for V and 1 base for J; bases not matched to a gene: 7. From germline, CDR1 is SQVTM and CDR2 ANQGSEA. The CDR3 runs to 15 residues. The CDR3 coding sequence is TGCAGCGTTCTAGGACAGGGTCCTTCCTACAATGAGCAGTTCTTC. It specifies CSVLGQGPSYNEQFF.

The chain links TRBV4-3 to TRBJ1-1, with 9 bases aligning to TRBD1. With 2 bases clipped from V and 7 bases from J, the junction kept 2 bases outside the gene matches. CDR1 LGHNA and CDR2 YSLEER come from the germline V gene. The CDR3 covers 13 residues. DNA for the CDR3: TGCGCCAGCAGCCAACAGGGACAGGGTGAAGCTTTCTTT. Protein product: CASSQQGQGEAFF.

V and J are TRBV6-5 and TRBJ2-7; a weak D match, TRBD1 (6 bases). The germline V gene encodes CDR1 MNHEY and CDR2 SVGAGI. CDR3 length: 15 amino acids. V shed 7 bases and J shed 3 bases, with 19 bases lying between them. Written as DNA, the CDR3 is TGTGCCAGCATCTCAGGACAGCACTCTCGCTACGAGCAGTACTTC. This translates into CASISGQHSRYEQYF.

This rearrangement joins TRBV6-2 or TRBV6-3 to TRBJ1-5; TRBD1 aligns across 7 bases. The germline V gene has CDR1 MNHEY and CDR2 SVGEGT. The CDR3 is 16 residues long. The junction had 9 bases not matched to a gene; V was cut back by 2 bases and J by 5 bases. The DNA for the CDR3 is TGTGCCAGCAGTTACGCCGGACAGGCAAATTATCAGCCCCAGCATTTT. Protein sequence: CASSYAGQANYQPQHF.

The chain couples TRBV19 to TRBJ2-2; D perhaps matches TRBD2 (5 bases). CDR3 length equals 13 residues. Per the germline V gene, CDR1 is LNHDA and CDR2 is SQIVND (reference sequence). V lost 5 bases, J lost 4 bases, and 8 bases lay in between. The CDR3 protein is CASSSSLTGELFF. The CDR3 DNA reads TGTGCCAGTAGTTCTAGCCTCACCGGGGAGCTGTTTTTT. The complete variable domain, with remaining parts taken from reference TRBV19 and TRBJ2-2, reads DGGITQSPKYLFRKEGQNVTLSCEQNLNHDAMYWYRQDPGQGLRLIYYSQIVNDFQKGDIAEGYSVSREKKESFPLTVTSAQKNPTAFYLCASSSSLTGELFFGEGSRLTVL.

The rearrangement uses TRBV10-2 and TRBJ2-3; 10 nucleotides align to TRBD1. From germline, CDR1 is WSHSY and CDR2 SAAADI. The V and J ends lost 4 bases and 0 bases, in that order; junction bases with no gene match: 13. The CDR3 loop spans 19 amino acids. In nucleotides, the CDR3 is TGCGCCAGCAGTGTATCCACGGGACAGGGGAGGTCTAGCACAGATACGCAGTATTTT. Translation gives CASSVSTGQGRSSTDTQYF.

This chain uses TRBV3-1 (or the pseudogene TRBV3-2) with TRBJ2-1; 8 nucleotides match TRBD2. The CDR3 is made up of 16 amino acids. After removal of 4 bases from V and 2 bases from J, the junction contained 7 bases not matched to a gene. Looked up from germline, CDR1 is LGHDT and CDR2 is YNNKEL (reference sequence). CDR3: CASSPSSGGPYNEQFF. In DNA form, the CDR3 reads TGTGCCAGCAGCCCATCAAGCGGGGGACCCTACAATGAGCAGTTCTTC.

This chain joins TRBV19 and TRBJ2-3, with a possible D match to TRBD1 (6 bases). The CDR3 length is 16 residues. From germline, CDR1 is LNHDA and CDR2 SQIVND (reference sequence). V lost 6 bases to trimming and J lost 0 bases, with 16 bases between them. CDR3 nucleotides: TGTGCCAGTAGCTCCACCGGGACACTAAGCACAGATACGCAGTATTTT. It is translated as CASSSTGTLSTDTQYF.

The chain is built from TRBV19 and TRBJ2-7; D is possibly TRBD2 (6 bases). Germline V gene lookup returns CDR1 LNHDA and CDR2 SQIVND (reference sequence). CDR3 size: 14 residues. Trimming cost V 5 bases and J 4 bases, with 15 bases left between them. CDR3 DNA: TGTGCCAGTAGTCCCGCCGGCGGGACGTACGAGCAGTACTTC. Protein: CASSPAGGTYEQYF.

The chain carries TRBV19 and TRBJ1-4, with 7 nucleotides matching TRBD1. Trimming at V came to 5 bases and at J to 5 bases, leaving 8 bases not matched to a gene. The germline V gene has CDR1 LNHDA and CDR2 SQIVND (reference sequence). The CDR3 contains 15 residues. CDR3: CASSARTGGNEKLFF. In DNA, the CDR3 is TGTGCCAGTAGTGCCCGGACAGGAGGAAATGAAAAACTGTTTTTT.

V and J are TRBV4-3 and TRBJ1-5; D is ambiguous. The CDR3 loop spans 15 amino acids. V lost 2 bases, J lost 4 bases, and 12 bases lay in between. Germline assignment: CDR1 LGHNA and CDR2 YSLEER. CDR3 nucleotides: TGCGCCAGCAGCCAAATCTTTTCCGAGAATCAGCCCCAGCATTTT. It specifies CASSQIFSENQPQHF.

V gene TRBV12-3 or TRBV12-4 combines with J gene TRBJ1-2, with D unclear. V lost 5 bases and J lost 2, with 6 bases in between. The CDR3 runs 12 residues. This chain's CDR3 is CASSVINYGYTF. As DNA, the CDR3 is TGTGCCAGCAGTGTCATCAACTATGGCTACACCTTC.

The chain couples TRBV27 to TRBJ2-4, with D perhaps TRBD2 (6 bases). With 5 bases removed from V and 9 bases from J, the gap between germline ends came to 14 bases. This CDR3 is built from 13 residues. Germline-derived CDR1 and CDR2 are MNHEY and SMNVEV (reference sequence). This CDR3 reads CASSQSVGGIQYF. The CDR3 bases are TGTGCCAGCAGTCAAAGCGTGGGAGGCATTCAGTACTTC.

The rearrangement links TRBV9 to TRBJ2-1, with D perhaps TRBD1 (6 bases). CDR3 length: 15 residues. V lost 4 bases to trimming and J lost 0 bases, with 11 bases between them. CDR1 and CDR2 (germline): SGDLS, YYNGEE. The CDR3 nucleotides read TGTGCCAGCAGCTACCTACAGGGCTCCTACAATGAGCAGTTCTTC. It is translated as CASSYLQGSYNEQFF.

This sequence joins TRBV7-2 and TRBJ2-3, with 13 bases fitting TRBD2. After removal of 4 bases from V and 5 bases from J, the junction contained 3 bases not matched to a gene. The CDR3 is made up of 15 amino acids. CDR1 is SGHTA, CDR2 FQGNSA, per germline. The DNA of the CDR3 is TGTGCCAGCAGCTCTTGGACTAGCGGGGGAGATACGCAGTATTTT. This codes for CASSSWTSGGDTQYF.

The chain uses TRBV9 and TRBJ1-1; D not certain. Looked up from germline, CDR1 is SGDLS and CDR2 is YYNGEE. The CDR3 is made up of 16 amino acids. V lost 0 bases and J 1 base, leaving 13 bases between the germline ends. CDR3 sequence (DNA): TGTGCCAGCAGCGTAGGTAGTGACTTTTCGAACACTGAAGCTTTCTTT. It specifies CASSVGSDFSNTEAFF.

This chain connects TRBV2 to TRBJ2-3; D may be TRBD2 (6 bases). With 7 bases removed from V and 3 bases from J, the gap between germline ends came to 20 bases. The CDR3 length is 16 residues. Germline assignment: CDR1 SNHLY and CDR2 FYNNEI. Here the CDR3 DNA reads TGTGCCAGCACTTTCTCCCCGGGAGTCCCGACAGATACGCAGTATTTT. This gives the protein CASTFSPGVPTDTQYF. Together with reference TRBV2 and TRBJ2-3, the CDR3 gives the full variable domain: EPEVTQTPSHQVTQMGQEVILRCVPISNHLYFYWYRQILGQKVEFLVSFYNNEISEKSEIFDDQFSVERPDGSNFTLKIRSTKLEDSAMYFCASTFSPGVPTDTQYFGPGTRLTVL.

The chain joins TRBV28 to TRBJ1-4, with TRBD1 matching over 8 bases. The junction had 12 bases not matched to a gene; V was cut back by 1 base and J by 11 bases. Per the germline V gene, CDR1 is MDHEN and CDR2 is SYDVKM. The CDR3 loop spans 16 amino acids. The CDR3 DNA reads TGTGCCAGCAGTTTATCGGTCGGACAGGGTGCGGGGAAACTGTTTTTT. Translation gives CASSLSVGQGAGKLFF.

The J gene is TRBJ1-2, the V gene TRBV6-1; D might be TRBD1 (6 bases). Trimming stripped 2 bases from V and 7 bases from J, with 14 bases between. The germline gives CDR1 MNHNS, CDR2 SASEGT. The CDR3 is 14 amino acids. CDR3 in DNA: TGTGCCAGCAGTGAATTGGGCAGGGGAGCTGGCTACACCTTC. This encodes CASSELGRGAGYTF.

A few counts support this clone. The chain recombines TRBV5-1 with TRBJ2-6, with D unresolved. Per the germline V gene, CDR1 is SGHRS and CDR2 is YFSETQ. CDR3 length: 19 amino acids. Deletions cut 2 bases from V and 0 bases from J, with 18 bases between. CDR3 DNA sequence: TGCGCCAGCAGCTTTTCGAATCCTAGACTTAACTCTGGGGCCAACGTCCTGACTTTC. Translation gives CASSFSNPRLNSGANVLTF.

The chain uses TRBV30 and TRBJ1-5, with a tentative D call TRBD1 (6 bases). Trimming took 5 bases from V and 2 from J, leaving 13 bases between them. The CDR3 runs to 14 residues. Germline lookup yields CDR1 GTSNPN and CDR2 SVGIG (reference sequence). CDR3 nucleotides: TGTGCCTGGGGGGAAGGGGGACGCAATCAGCCCCAGCATTTT. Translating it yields CAWGEGGRNQPQHF.

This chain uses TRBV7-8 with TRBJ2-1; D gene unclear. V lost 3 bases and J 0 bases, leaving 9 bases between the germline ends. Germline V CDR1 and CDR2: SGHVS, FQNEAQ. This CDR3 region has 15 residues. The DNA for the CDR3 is TGTGCCAGCAGCTTGAGTTCAAGCTCCTACAATGAGCAGTTCTTC. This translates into CASSLSSSSYNEQFF. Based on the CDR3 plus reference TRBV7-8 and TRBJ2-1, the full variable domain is GAGVSQSPRYKVAKRGQDVALRCDPISGHVSLFWYQQALGQGPEFLTYFQNEAQLDKSGLPSDRFFAERPEGSVSTLKIQRTQQEDSAVYLCASSLSSSSYNEQFFGPGTRLTVL.

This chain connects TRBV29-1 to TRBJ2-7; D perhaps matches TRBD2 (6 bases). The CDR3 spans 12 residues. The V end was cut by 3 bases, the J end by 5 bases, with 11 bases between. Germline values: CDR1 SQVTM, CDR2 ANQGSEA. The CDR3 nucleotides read TGCAGCGTTGATCAAGGGGAGGACGAGCAGTACTTC. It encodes CSVDQGEDEQYF.

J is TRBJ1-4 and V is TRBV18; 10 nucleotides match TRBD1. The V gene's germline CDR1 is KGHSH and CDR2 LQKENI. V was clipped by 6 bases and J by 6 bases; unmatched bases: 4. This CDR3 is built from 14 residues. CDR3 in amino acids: CASSQTGGDEKLFF. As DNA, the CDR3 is TGTGCCAGCTCGCAGACAGGGGGCGATGAAAAACTGTTTTTT.